The source of this T cell receptor (beta chain) is a study of beta chain features in type 1 diabetes. Study-level results: A closer apparent resemblance between naive, central memory and Treg TCRB repertoires was seen in patients than in healthy donors. Insertions were fewer and deletions more numerous at VDJ junctions in type 1 diabetes patients.

CD4+ naive, central memory, regulatory and stem cell-like memory subsets were isolated by sorting on CD45RO/CCR7/CD25/CD127/CD95/CD27. The isolated RNA, all of it, was reverse transcribed, so expressed TCRB transcripts were what got sequenced. Assay: immunoSEQ multiplex PCR; the TCRdb copy retains only in-frame clones and omits some. This repertoire shows about 350,000 clones, about 20% found once; its top ten account for about 0.044%. This clone was counted between two and nine times. Its antigen is undetermined. Trimming took off 3 bases at V and 4 bases at J, with 15 bases between the two ends. The CDR3 contains 15 residues. CDR1 and CDR2 from the germline V gene are SGHVS and FQNEAQ.

This sequence originates from a young woman in good health. Input material: naive CD4+ T cells from blood. The chain uses TRBV7-8 and TRBJ1-1; no clear D. Here the CDR3 reads CASSLARFWSTEAFF. The CDR3 nucleotides are TGTGCCAGCAGCTTGGCCCGCTTTTGGAGCACTGAAGCTTTCTTT.